This T cell receptor (beta chain) was recovered during a study of PD-1 blockade in classical Hodgkin lymphoma. The CDR3 length is 15 residues. The germline CDR1 and CDR2 sequences are MNHEY and SVGAGI. V was cut by 1 base and J by 2 bases, with 11 bases left in between. Clones were sequenced by immunoSEQ multiplex PCR, and TCRdb holds only the in-frame ones, with some missing. There are some 31,000 clones in the sample; about two thirds occur only once, and approximately 16% lies in the top ten. In every patient, relapse followed autologous stem cell transplantation, while exposure to brentuximab vedotin differed.

The V call is TRBV6-5, the J call TRBJ2-5; D not resolved. The specimen was peripheral blood mononuclear cells (PBMCs), collected before the second cycle of nivolumab. This receptor was identified in a human donor with classical Hodgkin lymphoma. CDR3 sequence: CASSYLGSVQETQYF. CDR3 nucleotide sequence: TGTGCCAGCAGTTACTTAGGGTCTGTTCAAGAGACCCAGTACTTC.